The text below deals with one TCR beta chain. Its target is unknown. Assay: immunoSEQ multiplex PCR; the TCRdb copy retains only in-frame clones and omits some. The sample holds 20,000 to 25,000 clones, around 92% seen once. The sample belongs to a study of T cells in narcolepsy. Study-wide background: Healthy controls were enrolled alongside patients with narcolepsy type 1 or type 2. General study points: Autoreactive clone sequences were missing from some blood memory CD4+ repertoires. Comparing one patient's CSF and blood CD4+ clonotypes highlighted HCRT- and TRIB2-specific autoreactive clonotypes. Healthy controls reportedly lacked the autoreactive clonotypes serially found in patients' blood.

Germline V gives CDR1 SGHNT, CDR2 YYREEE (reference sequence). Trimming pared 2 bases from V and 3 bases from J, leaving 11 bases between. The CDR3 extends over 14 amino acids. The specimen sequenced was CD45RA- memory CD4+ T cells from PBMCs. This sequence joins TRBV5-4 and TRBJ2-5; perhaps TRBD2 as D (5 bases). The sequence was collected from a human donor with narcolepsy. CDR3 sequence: CASSLLGREETQYF. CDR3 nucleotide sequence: TGTGCCAGCAGCTTACTAGGACGGGAAGAGACCCAGTACTTC.